This T cell receptor (beta chain) was obtained from a study of blood T cell repertoires in COVID-19 (dated by TCRdb to 2020 to 2022). Broadly, across the study: Collaborator samples came from the United States, Italy and Spain and covered acute and convalescent phases of COVID-19. Where available, HLA class I and class II types were obtained from metadata supplied by the sample provider rather than from assay-based typing. The repertoires were released in a freely available public database intended as a resource for research on the immune response to SARS-CoV-2. The sample metadata nearly always contained a de-identified subject ID, COVID-19 status, age in years and sex. The material from the prospective study consisted of cDNA or gDNA derived from T cells, B-cell-depleted T cells, or PBMCs. Subjects who had been exposed to COVID-19, were actively infected with it, or had recovered from it provided the deeply sampled blood TCRbeta repertoires that made up the dataset. Samples came from the ongoing ImmuneRACE study (first 160 participants) plus 1,254 subjects from 6 global collaborators.

As to this clone: The antigen it binds to is not known. Per-base qualities were not stored, and no clone one base away is much larger.

The CDR3 covers 12 residues, taking in both the cysteine and the phenylalanine. Only CDR3 DNA remains: 36 bases, in frame from the first base. Taken from the germline V gene (reference sequence), the CDR1 and CDR2 loops are GTSNPN and SVGIG. Trimming takes 7 bases off V and 6 bases off J; junction bases not matched to a gene: 4. Overall results and qualifications from the work: How much clinical and demographic metadata was included differed by source and by participant, and the metadata was provided uncurated.

TCRbeta CDR3 regions were amplified from genomic DNA by means of the immunoSEQ Assay, a bias-controlled multiplex PCR. The study's own analysis went as follows. The number of nucleated cells in each sample was estimated by amplification of reference gene primers within the assay. Sequence reads were collapsed and filtered to measure the absolute abundance of every unique TCRbeta CDR3 rearrangement. Productive Simpson clonality was computed per sample as the square root of Simpson's diversity index over productive rearrangements. Not all clones reach the TCRdb copy of this immuneACCESS table, which keeps in-frame sequences only. Checked studies attribute under half of the gap to unresolved V genes and leave the rest unexplained. V, J and clone size reflect that table, while D and trimming were determined from the DNA. The sample profile shows tens of thousands of clones; almost 80% of them were found once. 2.5% to 3.5% of the sample lies in the top ten.

Collaborating institutions collected whole blood in K2EDTA tubes following their own protocols. For TCRbeta analysis, collaborator samples were shipped as frozen whole blood, as isolated PBMCs, or as DNA extracted from either sample type. The sequence was collected from a man aged 60-69 years with acute or convalescent COVID-19. What was sequenced was peripheral blood. In this chain, TRBV30 is recombined with TRBJ2-3, with 10 junctional bases fitting TRBD2. Read as DNA, the sequence is TGTGCCTTTAGCGGGGGGTGGGATACGCAGTATTTT. Its protein is CAFSGGWDTQYF.